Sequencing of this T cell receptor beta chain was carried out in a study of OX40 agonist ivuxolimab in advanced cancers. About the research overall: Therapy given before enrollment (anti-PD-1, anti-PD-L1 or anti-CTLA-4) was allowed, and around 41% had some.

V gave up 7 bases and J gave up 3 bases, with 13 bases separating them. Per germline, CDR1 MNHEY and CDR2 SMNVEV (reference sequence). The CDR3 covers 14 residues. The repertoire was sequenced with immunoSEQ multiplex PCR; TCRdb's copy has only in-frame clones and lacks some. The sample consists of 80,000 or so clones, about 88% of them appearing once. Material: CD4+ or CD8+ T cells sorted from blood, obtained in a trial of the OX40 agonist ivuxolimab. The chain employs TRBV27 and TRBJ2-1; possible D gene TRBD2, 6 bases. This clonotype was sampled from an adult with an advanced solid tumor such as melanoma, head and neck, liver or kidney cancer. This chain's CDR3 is CASTPIGGYNEQFF. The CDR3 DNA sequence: TGTGCCAGCACCCCGATCGGGGGCTACAATGAGCAGTTCTTC.